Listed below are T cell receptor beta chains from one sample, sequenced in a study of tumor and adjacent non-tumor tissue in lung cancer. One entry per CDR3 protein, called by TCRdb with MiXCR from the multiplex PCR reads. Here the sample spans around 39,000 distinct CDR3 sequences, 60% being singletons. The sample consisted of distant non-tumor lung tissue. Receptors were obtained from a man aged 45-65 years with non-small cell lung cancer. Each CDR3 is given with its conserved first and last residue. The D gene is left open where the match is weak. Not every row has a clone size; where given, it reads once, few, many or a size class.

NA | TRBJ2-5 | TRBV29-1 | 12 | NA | TGCAACGTTGAGGAGTCAGCAGAGACCCAGTACTTC | CNVEESAETQYF
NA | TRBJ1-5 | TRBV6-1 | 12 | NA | TGTGCCAGCAGTATTGCCTATCGACCCCAGCATTTT | CASSIAYRPQHF
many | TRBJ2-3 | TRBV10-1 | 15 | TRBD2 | TGCGCCAGCAGAGGAGCGGGAGCGGGAACAGATACGCAGTATTTT | CASRGAGAGTDTQYF
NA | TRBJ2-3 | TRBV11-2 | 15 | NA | TGTGCTAGCAGCTTAGTGGGGGGGCGGGCAGATACGCAGTTTTTT | CASSLVGGRADTQFF
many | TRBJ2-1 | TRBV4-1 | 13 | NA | TGCGCCAGCAGCCAGACCAGCTACAATGAGCAGTTCTTC | CASSQTSYNEQFF
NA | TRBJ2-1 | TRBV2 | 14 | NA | TGTGCCAGCCAAACTAGTAACCCGTGTAATGAGCAGTTCTTC | CASQTSNPCNEQFF
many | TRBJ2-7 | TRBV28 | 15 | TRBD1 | TGTGCCAGCAGTTTCCTACAGGGGGCGGGATACGAGCAGTACTTC | CASSFLQGAGYEQYF
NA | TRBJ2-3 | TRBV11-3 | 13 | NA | TGTGCCAGCAGTTTCCAGAGGGCAGATACGCGGTATTTT | CASSFQRADTRYF
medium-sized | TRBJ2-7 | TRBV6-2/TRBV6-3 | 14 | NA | TGTGCCAGCAGCTGGGGATCCCAGACCTACGAGCAGTACTTC | CASSWGSQTYEQYF
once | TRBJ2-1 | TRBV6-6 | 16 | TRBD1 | TGTGCCAACAGTTACTCGCAGGGGGCATTCGACAATGAGCAGTTCTTC | CANSYSQGAFDNEQFF
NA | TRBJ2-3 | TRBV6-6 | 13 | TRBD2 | TGTGTCATCAGGGACTATGCCGCAGATACTCAGTATTTT | CVIRDYAADTQYF
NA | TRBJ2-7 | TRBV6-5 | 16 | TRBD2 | TGTGTCAGCAGCCTAACTGCGGGGGGCAGTTCCTACGAGCAGTACTTC | CVSSLTAGGSSYEQYF
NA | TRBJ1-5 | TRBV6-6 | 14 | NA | TGTGCCATCAGTCCGGACGGATCCAAACAGCCCCAGCATTTT | CAISPDGSKQPQHF
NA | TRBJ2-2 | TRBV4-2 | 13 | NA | TGTGCCAGTTTTAACGGGGACTCCGGGGAGCTGTTTTTT | CASFNGDSGELFF
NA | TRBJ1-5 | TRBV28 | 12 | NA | TGTGTCATGTCTGCGGGCAATCAGCCCCAGCATTTT | CVMSAGNQPQHF
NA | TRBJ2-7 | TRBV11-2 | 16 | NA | TGTGCCAGCAGCTTACCCCTTCCAGGGCAGGCTTTGGTGCAGTATTTC | CASSLPLPGQALVQYF
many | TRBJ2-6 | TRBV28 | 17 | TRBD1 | TGTGCCAGCAGTTTATGGGGACAGTTCTCTGGGGCCAACGTCCTGACTTTC | CASSLWGQFSGANVLTF
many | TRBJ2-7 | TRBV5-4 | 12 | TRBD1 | TGTGCCAGCAGCTTCCCAGGGGGAGAGCAGTACTTC | CASSFPGGEQYF
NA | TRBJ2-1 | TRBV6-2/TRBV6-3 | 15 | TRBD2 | TGTGCCAACAGTTACTGGGGGGGGACGGTGAATGAACTGTTCTTC | CANSYWGGTVNELFF
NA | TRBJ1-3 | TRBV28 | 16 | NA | TGTGCCAGCAGCTCCAACAGTGTTCTTTCTGGAAACACCATATATTTT | CASSSNSVLSGNTIYF
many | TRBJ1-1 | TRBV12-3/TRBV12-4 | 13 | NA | TGTGCCAGCAGTTATCAGGGAGCAGGTGAAGCTTTCTTT | CASSYQGAGEAFF
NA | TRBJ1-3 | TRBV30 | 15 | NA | TGTGCCTGGAGCGTGGACAGTCTCTCTGGAAACACCATATATTTT | CAWSVDSLSGNTIYF
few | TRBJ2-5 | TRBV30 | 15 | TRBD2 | TGTGCCTGGAGCGTGACTAGCGGGAGCCAAGAGACCCAGTACTTC | CAWSVTSGSQETQYF
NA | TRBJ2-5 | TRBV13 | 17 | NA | TGTGCCAGTAGCTTAGCCGGGGGCCTTGGGTTACGAGAGACCCAGTACTTC | CASSLAGGLGLRETQYF
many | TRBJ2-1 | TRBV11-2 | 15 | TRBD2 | TGTGCCAGCAGCTTAGACGGACTAGCGAGCAATGAGCAGTTCTTC | CASSLDGLASNEQFF
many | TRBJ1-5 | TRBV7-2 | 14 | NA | TGTGCCAGCAGCTTAGAAACGGCGGCTGGGCCCCAGCATTTT | CASSLETAAGPQHF
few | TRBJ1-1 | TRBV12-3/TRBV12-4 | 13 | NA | TGTGCCAGCACCTGGGCAGACAACACTGAAGCTTTCTTT | CASTWADNTEAFF
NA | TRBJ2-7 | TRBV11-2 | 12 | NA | TGTGCCAGCAGCATGGGGGGCAACGAGCAGTACTTC | CASSMGGNEQYF
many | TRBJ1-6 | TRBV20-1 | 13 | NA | TGCAGTGCCCCGACAGCGTCTAATTCACCCCTCCACTTT | CSAPTASNSPLHF
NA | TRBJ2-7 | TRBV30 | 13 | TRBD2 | TGTGCCTGGAGTTGGGGGGGGTCCTACGAGCAGTACTTC | CAWSWGGSYEQYF